This T cell receptor beta chain was documented in a study of identical twins. Points from the study as a whole: Interpretation of the results relied on cross-sectional statistical analysis and not on following the same donors. Abundant beta clonotypes from cord blood bore fewer insertions; memory repertoires lacked this pattern.

Unique molecular identifiers were in the cDNA, with template-switch universal primer binding. MiXCR, run by TCRdb on the 5' RACE reads, gives a single entry per CDR3 protein. The sample yields 450,000 to 500,000 distinct CDR3 sequences, around 15% seen once. The CDR3 has 12 amino acids. Concerning this clonotype itself: Its antigen is unidentified. This may come from a read error, since a much larger clone is one base off.

These data also formed part of another study, on yellow fever vaccine responses in identical twins.

Sequenced input: CD4+ T cells sorted from blood. The V call is TRBV12-3 or TRBV12-4, the J call TRBJ1-2; D may be TRBD1 (6 bases). This receptor was identified in a woman younger than 35 in good health. In DNA, the CDR3 is TGTACCAGCAGTTTATCACAGGGTGGCTACACCTTC. It specifies CTSSLSQGGYTF.